The 20 T cell receptor beta chains reported below all come from one sample, sequenced in a study of CD8+ T cells in alopecia areata. Extraction and reverse transcription of RNA yielded cDNA as the sequencing template. Profiling relied on immunoSEQ multiplex PCR, and the TCRdb table lists in-frame clones only, not all of them. The sample includes 50,000 to 70,000 clones, roughly 45% of them seen just once. The sample taken for sequencing was NKG2D-low CD8+ T cells sorted from blood. The receptors shown here come from a human donor with alopecia areata.

This clone was counted a few times. V is TRBV28 and J is TRBJ2-7, with 14 nucleotides matching TRBD2. Germline V CDR1 and CDR2: MDHEN, SYDVKM. The V segment lost 6 bases and the J segment 2 bases; nucleotides outside the gene matches: 9. CDR3 length: 17 residues. The CDR3 DNA reads TGTGCCAGCAGCTCCAGGACTAGCGGGAGGTACACCTACGAGCAGTACTTC. It yields the protein CASSSRTSGRYTYEQYF.

This clone was picked up a small number of times. The V gene is TRBV29-1, the J gene TRBJ2-3, with 7 bases identical to TRBD2. Trimming removed 2 bases from V and 1 base from J; junction bases left unmatched: 6. CDR1 SQVTM and CDR2 ANQGSEA come from the germline V gene. CDR3 length: 15 amino acids. The CDR3 here is CSVEHRAGRTDTQYF. The CDR3 region has the DNA TGCAGCGTTGAACACCGAGCGGGACGCACAGATACGCAGTATTTT.

The sample holds a few counts of this clone. The DNA of the CDR3 is TGTGCCAGCTCACCAGGGGGAGCCAGGAGCGACGTCGATACGCAGTATTTT. It encodes CASSPGGARSDVDTQYF. The chain links TRBV18 to TRBJ2-3, with D perhaps given as TRBD1 or TRBD2 (5 bases each). The V gene's germline CDR1 is KGHSH and CDR2 LQKENI. The CDR3 length is 17 residues. V lost 2 bases to trimming and J lost 6 bases, with 21 bases between them.

V usage is TRBV15 and J usage is TRBJ1-1, with a tentative D call TRBD1 (6 bases). The CDR3 extends over 15 amino acids. Trimming stripped 3 bases from V and 3 bases from J, with 14 bases between. Germline V gene sequence: CDR1 LNHNV, CDR2 YYDKDF (reference sequence). Written as DNA, the CDR3 is TGTGCCACCAGCAGTGTAAACTCAGGGGACACTGAAGCTTTCTTT. Encoded protein: CATSSVNSGDTEAFF.

The chain couples TRBV7-9 to TRBJ2-3, with D perhaps assigned TRBD1 or TRBD2 (5 bases each). Trimming removed 4 bases from V and 1 base from J, with 15 bases in between. Germline V gives CDR1 SEHNR, CDR2 FQNEAQ (reference sequence). This CDR3 region has 16 residues. CDR3 protein: CASSYPSGTRTDTQYF. The CDR3 nucleotides read TGTGCCAGCAGCTACCCCTCGGGGACGCGCACAGATACGCAGTATTTT.

Note on this clone: The sample holds other DNA sequences that translate to the same CDR3. The V and J genes are TRBV7-9 and TRBJ2-5; D unresolved. Germline V gene lookup returns CDR1 SEHNR and CDR2 FQNEAQ (reference sequence). The V end lost 3 bases, the J end lost 4 bases, and 3 bases lay between the germline ends. The CDR3 runs to 11 residues. CDR3 sequence: CASSFGETQYF. Here the CDR3 DNA reads TGTGCCAGCAGCTTTGGAGAGACCCAGTACTTC.

The chain joins TRBV7-9 to TRBJ2-7; D is uncertain. The CDR3 consists of 12 residues. V was clipped by 1 base and J by 5 bases, with 6 bases between them. The V gene's germline CDR1 is SEHNR and CDR2 FQNEAQ (reference sequence). CDR3 nucleotides: TGTGCCAGCAGCTTAGGAGTCAACGAGCAGTACTTC. This sequence encodes CASSLGVNEQYF.

The chain is built from TRBV6-1 and TRBJ2-3, with D perhaps TRBD1 (6 bases). Germline loops: CDR1 MNHNS, CDR2 SASEGT. The CDR3 runs to 14 residues. With 8 bases removed from V and 6 bases from J, the gap between germline ends came to 18 bases. As DNA, the CDR3 is TGTGCCAGCCTGGACAGCGTCGGTGTGGATACGCAGTATTTT. Its translation is CASLDSVGVDTQYF.

J is TRBJ2-7 and V is TRBV12-5; the D gene is possibly TRBD1 (6 bases). Germline V gene data show CDR1 as LGHNT and CDR2 as FRNRAP. V shed 3 bases and J shed 1 base, with 13 bases lying between them. The CDR3 covers 15 residues. The CDR3 coding sequence is TGTGCTAGTGGTTTTGGTGGGGGCCGGTCCTACGAGCAGTACTTC. Translated, it gives CASGFGGGRSYEQYF.

The chain joins TRBV4-3 to TRBJ2-1; no clear D. V was clipped by 0 bases and J by 1 base, with 7 bases between them. Germline CDR1 reads LGHNA; CDR2 reads YSLEER. This CDR3 is 15 amino acids long. This CDR3 reads CASSQDDQSYNEQFF. The DNA for the CDR3 is TGCGCCAGCAGCCAAGATGACCAGTCCTACAATGAGCAGTTCTTC.

This chain joins TRBV29-1 and TRBJ2-7; D not resolved. The length of the CDR3 is 15 residues. Germline V CDR1 and CDR2: SQVTM, ANQGSEA. The ends were cut back, 3 bases at V and 2 bases at J, with 17 bases in the middle. The CDR3 reads CSVELAQDQTYEQYF. The CDR3 DNA sequence: TGCAGCGTTGAGCTCGCCCAGGACCAGACCTACGAGCAGTACTTC.

The V gene is TRBV27, the J gene TRBJ2-7; 9 bases align to TRBD1. Germline loops: CDR1 MNHEY, CDR2 SMNVEV (reference sequence). Trimming cost V 2 bases and J 2 bases; bases outside gene matches: 7. CDR3 size: 16 residues. The CDR3 region is CASSLSFGDRAYEQYF. CDR3 DNA: TGTGCCAGCAGTTTAAGTTTCGGGGACAGGGCCTACGAGCAGTACTTC.

V is TRBV5-1 and J is TRBJ2-7; 7 nucleotides match TRBD1. CDR1 and CDR2 (germline): SGHRS, YFSETQ. The V gene end was trimmed by 0 bases and the J gene end by 2 bases; junction bases not matched to a gene: 2. This CDR3 spans 14 amino acids. The CDR3 DNA follows: TGCGCCAGCAGCTTGGGACAGGGTCCCTACGAGCAGTACTTC. This codes for CASSLGQGPYEQYF.

The chain joins TRBV27 to TRBJ2-1; weak D call: TRBD1 (5 bases). The CDR3 spans 13 residues. Deletions cut 5 bases from V and 8 bases from J, with 13 bases between. Looked up from germline, CDR1 is MNHEY and CDR2 is SMNVEV (reference sequence). The CDR3 region is CASSVPGRHEQFF. The CDR3 region has the DNA TGTGCCAGCAGTGTCCCAGGGCGTCATGAGCAGTTCTTC.

The chain has TRBV9 and TRBJ2-5, with D tentatively TRBD1 (6 bases). Germline CDR1 and CDR2: SGDLS and YYNGEE. Trimming shortened V by 0 bases and J by 1 base, and 13 bases separated the two germline ends. This CDR3 comprises 16 residues. CDR3 nucleotides: TGTGCCAGCAGCGTAGGAAGCGACAGGACCCAAGAGACCCAGTACTTC. Its protein is CASSVGSDRTQETQYF.

The chain has TRBV7-9 and TRBJ2-3, with D maybe TRBD2 (5 bases). Germline CDR1 and CDR2: SEHNR and FQNEAQ (reference sequence). Trimming left V 5 bases short and J 11 bases short, with 14 bases between. CDR3 length equals 12 residues. In DNA form, the CDR3 reads TGTGCCAGCAGCCCACGATCAGAGGGGCAGTATTTT. Its protein is CASSPRSEGQYF.

This clone was counted a few times. This chain links TRBV20-1 with TRBJ2-5; D unresolved. The CDR3 has 11 amino acids. CDR1 and CDR2 from the germline V gene are DFQATT and SNEGSKA (reference sequence). The ends were cut back, 6 bases at V and 5 bases at J, with 10 bases in the middle. As DNA, the CDR3 is TGCAGTGCCCCTGGTCCGGAGACCCAGTACTTC. Translated: CSAPGPETQYF.

The chain carries TRBV4-1 and TRBJ2-2, with D possibly being TRBD2 (5 bases). The CDR3 consists of 13 residues. Germline assignment: CDR1 MGHRA and CDR2 YSYEKL. Trimming left V 4 bases short and J 4 bases short, with 7 bases between. CDR3 residues: CASSPGLTGELFF. For the CDR3, the DNA is TGCGCCAGCAGCCCCGGACTCACCGGGGAGCTGTTTTTT.

This clone was detected only a few times. CDR3 sequence: CASSQDFGVYAEQYF. CDR3 sequence (DNA): TGTGCCAGCAGCCAAGATTTTGGGGTTTACGCCGAGCAGTACTTC. V is TRBV4-2 and J is TRBJ2-7; D is undetermined. Germline loops: CDR1 LGHNA, CDR2 YNFKEQ. CDR3 length equals 15 residues. V shed 0 bases and J shed 6 bases, with 15 bases lying between them.

The chain carries TRBV7-2 and TRBJ2-7; no firm D call. V shed 5 bases and J shed 3 bases, with 5 bases lying between them. The CDR3 length is 11 residues. Germline CDR1 reads SGHTA; CDR2 reads FQGNSA. This CDR3 is CASSHSYEQYF. DNA for the CDR3: TGTGCCAGCAGCCACAGCTACGAGCAGTACTTC.